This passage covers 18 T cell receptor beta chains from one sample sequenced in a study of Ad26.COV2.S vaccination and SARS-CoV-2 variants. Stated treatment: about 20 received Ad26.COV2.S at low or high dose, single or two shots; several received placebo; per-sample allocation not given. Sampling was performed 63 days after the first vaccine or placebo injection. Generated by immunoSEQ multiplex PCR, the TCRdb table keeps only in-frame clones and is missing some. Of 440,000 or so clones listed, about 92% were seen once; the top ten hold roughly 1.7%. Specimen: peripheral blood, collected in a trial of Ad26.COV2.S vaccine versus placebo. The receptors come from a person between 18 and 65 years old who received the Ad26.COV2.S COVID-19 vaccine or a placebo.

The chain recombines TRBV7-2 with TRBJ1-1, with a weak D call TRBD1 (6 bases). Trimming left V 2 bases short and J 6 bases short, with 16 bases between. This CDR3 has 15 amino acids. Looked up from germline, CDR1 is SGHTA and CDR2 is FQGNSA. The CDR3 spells CASSLYGQRTAEAFF. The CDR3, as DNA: TGTGCCAGCAGCTTATATGGGCAGAGGACAGCTGAAGCTTTCTTT.

This chain's CDR3 is CASSPGGISYNEQFF. CDR3 nucleotides: TGTGCCAGCAGCCCCGGGGGGATCTCCTACAATGAGCAGTTCTTC. This chain joins TRBV5-4 and TRBJ2-1; TRBD2 matches at 7 bases. This CDR3 is built from 15 residues. Germline CDR1 SGHNT, CDR2 YYREEE (reference sequence). Trimming cost V 4 bases and J 0 bases; bases outside gene matches: 4.

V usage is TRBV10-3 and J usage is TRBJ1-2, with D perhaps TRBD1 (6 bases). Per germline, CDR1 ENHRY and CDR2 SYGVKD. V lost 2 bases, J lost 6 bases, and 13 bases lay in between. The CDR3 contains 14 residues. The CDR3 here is CAISEADRLDGYTF. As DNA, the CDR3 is TGTGCCATCAGTGAGGCGGACAGATTGGATGGCTACACCTTC.

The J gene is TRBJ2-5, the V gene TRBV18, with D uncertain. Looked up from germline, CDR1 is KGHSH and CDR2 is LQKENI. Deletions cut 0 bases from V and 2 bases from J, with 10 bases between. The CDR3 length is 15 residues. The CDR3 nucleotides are TGTGCCAGCTCACCACCGGGTTCGAATCAAGAGACCCAGTACTTC. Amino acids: CASSPPGSNQETQYF.

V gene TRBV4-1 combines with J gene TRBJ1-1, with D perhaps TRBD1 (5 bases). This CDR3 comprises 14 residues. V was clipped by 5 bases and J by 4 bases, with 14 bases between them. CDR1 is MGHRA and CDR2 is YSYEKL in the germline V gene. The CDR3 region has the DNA TGCGCCAGCAGCGTGCCGGGGGTGCCCACTGAAGCTTTCTTT. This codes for CASSVPGVPTEAFF.

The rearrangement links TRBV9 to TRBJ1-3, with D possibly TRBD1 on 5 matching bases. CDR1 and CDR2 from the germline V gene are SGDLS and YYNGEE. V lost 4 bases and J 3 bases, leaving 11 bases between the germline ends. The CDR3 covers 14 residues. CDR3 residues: CASSTPGSGNTIYF. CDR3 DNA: TGTGCCAGCAGCACCCCAGGGAGTGGAAACACCATATATTTT. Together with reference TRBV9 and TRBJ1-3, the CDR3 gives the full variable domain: DSGVTQTPKHLITATGQRVTLRCSPRSGDLSVYWYQQSLDQGLQFLIQYYNGEERAKGNILERFSAQQFPDLHSELNLSSLELGDSALYFCASSTPGSGNTIYFGEGSWLTVV.

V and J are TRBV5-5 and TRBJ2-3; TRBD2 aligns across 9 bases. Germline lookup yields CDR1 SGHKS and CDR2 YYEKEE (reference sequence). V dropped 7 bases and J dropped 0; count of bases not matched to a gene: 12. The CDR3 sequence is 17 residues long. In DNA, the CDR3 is TGTGCCAGCCCCCGGGATAGCGGGGGCCACAGCACAGATACGCAGTATTTT. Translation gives CASPRDSGGHSTDTQYF.

The CDR3 DNA is TGTGCCAGCACCAGGGGGGGAGGGCACGACTATGGCTACACCTTC. Protein: CASTRGGGHDYGYTF. This chain connects TRBV28 to TRBJ1-2; 7 bases agree with TRBD1. Germline values: CDR1 MDHEN, CDR2 SYDVKM. CDR3 length equals 15 residues. V shed 7 bases, J shed 3 bases, and the junction held 11 bases outside the gene matches.

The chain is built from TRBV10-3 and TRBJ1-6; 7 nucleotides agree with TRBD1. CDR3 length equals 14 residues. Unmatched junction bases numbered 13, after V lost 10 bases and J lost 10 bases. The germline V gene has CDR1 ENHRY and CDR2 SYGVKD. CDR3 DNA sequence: TGTGCCACAGGAGAGACAGGGTACAACTCACCCCTCCACTTT. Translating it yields CATGETGYNSPLHF.

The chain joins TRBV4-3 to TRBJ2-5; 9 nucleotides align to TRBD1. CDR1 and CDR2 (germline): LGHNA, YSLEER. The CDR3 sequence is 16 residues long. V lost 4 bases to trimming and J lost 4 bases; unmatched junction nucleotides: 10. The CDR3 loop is CASSRGTGTGSETQYF. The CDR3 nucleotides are TGCGCCAGCAGCCGCGGTACCGGGACAGGGTCAGAGACCCAGTACTTC.

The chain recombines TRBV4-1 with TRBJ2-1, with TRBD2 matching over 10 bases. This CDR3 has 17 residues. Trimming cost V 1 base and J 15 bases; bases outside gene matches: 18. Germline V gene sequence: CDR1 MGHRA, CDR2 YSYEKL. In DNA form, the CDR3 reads TGCGCCAGCAGCCAAGCCGTATCTGGACTAGCGGAGGTTAATGGGTTCTTC. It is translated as CASSQAVSGLAEVNGFF.

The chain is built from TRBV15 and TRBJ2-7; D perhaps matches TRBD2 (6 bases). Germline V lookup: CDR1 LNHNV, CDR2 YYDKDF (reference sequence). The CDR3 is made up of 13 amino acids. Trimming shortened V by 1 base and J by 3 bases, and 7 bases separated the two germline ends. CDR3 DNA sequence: TGTGCCACCAGCAGAGGTAGCGGCTACGAGCAGTACTTC. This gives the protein CATSRGSGYEQYF. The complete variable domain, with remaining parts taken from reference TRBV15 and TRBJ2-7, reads DAMVIQNPRYQVTQFGKPVTLSCSQTLNHNVMYWYQQKSSQAPKLLFHYYDKDFNNEADTPDNFQSRRPNTSFCFLDIRSPGLGDTAMYLCATSRGSGYEQYFGPGTRLTVT.

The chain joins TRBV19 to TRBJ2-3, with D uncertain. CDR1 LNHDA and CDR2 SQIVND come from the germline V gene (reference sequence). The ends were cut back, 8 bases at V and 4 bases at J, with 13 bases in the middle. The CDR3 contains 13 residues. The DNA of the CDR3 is TGTGCCAGTTGCAGGAGTGGATCAGATACGCAGTATTTT. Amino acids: CASCRSGSDTQYF.

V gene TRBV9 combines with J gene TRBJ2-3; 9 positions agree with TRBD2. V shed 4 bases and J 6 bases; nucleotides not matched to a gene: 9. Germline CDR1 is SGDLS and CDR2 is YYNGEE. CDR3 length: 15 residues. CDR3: CASSPQSGGFDTQYF. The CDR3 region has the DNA TGTGCCAGCAGCCCACAGAGCGGGGGGTTCGATACGCAGTATTTT.

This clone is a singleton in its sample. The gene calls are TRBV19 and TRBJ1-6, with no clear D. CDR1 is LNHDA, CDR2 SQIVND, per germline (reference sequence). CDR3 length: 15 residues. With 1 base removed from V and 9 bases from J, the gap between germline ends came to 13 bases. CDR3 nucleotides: TGTGCCAGTAGTATAGTCCGTGAGGGTAGTTCACCCCTCCACTTT. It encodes CASSIVREGSSPLHF.

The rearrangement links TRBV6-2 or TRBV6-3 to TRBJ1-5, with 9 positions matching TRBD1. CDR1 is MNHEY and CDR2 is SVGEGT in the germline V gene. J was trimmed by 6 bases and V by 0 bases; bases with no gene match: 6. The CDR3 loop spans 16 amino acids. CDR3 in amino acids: CASSYSQGASGQPQHF. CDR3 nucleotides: TGTGCCAGCAGTTACTCACAGGGGGCCTCCGGTCAGCCCCAGCATTTT.

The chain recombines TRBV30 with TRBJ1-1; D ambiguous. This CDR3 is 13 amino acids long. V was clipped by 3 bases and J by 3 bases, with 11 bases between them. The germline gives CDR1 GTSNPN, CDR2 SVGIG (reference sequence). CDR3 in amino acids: CAWSPLTDTEAFF. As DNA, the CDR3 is TGTGCCTGGAGCCCCCTGACGGACACTGAAGCTTTCTTT.

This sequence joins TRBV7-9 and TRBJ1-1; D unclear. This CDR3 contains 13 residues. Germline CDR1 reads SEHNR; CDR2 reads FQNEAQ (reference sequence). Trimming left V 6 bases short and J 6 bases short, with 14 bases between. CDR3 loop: CASRNSLVAEAFF. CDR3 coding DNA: TGTGCCAGCAGAAATAGTCTGGTGGCTGAAGCTTTCTTT.